This entry lists 17 T cell receptor beta chains sequenced from one sample in a study of T cell responses to AZD1222 COVID-19 vaccine. Libraries were prepared by immunoSEQ multiplex PCR; TCRdb keeps only in-frame clonotypes and omits some of them. The table shows 150,000 to 200,000 clones, with 94% occurring only once. Here the sequenced sample was peripheral blood, taken on day 0 of AZD1222 vaccination. Receptor source: an adult in good health.

V gene TRBV20-1 combines with J gene TRBJ1-1, with D unresolved. The CDR3 spans 14 residues. Germline loops: CDR1 DFQATT, CDR2 SNEGSKA (reference sequence). V dropped 3 bases and J dropped 0 bases, with 11 bases sitting between them. The DNA of the CDR3 is TGCAGTGCTAGTCCCCGGGTATTGAACACTGAAGCTTTCTTT. Translating gives CSASPRVLNTEAFF.

The chain has TRBV5-8 and TRBJ1-1; the D is unclear. Germline CDR1 reads SGHTS; CDR2 reads YDEGEE. The CDR3 has 12 residues. Trimming shortened V by 4 bases and J by 7 bases, and 11 bases separated the two germline ends. CDR3 nucleotides: TGTGCCAGCAGCCTAGGACGGTTTGAAGCTTTCTTT. Protein product: CASSLGRFEAFF.

The V gene is TRBV7-2, the J gene TRBJ1-1; D not resolved. The length of the CDR3 is 13 residues. Trimming took 5 bases from V and 1 from J, leaving 8 bases between them. From germline, CDR1 is SGHTA and CDR2 FQGNSA. DNA of the CDR3: TGTGCCAGCAGCCTGGCAAGGAACACTGAAGCTTTCTTT. As protein: CASSLARNTEAFF.

The rearrangement joins TRBV5-1 to TRBJ1-5, with no clear D. This CDR3 has 15 amino acids. Per the germline V gene, CDR1 is SGHRS and CDR2 is YFSETQ. V was trimmed by 4 bases and J by 2 bases, leaving 13 bases between them. CDR3 protein: CASSLGVAGNQPQHF. CDR3 sequence (DNA): TGCGCCAGCAGCCTGGGAGTGGCGGGCAATCAGCCCCAGCATTTT.

The rearrangement links TRBV6-2 or TRBV6-3 to TRBJ2-2, with D possibly matching TRBD1 (6 bases). This CDR3 spans 16 amino acids. V was shortened by 3 bases and J by 6 bases, with 17 bases between the two germline ends. Germline V gives CDR1 MNHEY, CDR2 SVGEGT. The CDR3 sequence: CASSYMVLGGPGELFF. For the CDR3, the DNA is TGTGCCAGCAGTTATATGGTCCTTGGGGGCCCCGGGGAGCTGTTTTTT.

The gene calls are TRBV11-3 and TRBJ2-3, with 11 bases that match TRBD2. With V trimmed by 3 bases and J by 1 base, 0 bases remained unmatched. Germline CDR1 is SGHNT and CDR2 is YENEEA. The CDR3 length is 15 residues. CDR3 nucleotides: TGTGCCAGCAGCTTGACTAGCGGGGGCACAGATACGCAGTATTTT. Translation: CASSLTSGGTDTQYF. The variable domain in full, completed from reference TRBV11-3 and TRBJ2-3, reads EAGVVQSPRYKIIEKKQPVAFWCNPISGHNTLYWYLQNLGQGPELLIRYENEEAVDDSQLPKDRFSAERLKGVDSTLKIQPAELGDSAVYLCASSLTSGGTDTQYFGPGTRLTVL.

The rearrangement links TRBV2 to TRBJ1-5; no reliable D call. Germline CDR1 and CDR2: SNHLY and FYNNEI. There are 13 residues in the CDR3. V gave up 7 bases and J gave up 4 bases, with 11 bases separating them. CDR3 DNA sequence: TGTGCCAGCACCTTAACGGTGAATCAGCCCCAGCATTTT. This translates into CASTLTVNQPQHF.

In this sample, this clone turned up once. The chain carries TRBV5-1 and TRBJ2-5; TRBD2 matches 7 bases. The V gene end was trimmed by 4 bases and the J gene end by 5 bases; junction bases not matched to a gene: 23. There are 19 residues in the CDR3. Germline V gene data show CDR1 as SGHRS and CDR2 as YFSETQ. The CDR3 loop reads CASSRGGGTMAGALETQYF. As DNA, the CDR3 is TGCGCCAGCAGCCGTGGTGGGGGAACTATGGCGGGAGCTTTGGAGACCCAGTACTTC. The full variable domain, its missing parts supplied by reference TRBV5-1 and TRBJ2-5, is KAGVTQTPRYLIKTRGQQVTLSCSPISGHRSVSWYQQTPGQGLQFLFEYFSETQRNKGNFPGRFSGRQFSNSRSEMNVSTLELGDSALYLCASSRGGGTMAGALETQYFGPGTRLLVL.

This clone showed up just once. The CDR3 region is CASSESLRDTQYF. The CDR3 DNA follows: TGCGCCAGCAGTGAGTCCCTACGAGATACGCAGTATTTT. This sequence joins TRBV10-1 and TRBJ2-3; D unresolved. Germline-derived CDR1 and CDR2 are WNHNN and SYGVQD (reference sequence). Trimming left V 0 bases short and J 5 bases short, with 6 bases between. The CDR3 contains 13 residues.

V is TRBV19 and J is TRBJ2-7; 9 nucleotides match TRBD1. In germline, CDR1 is LNHDA, CDR2 SQIVND (reference sequence). This CDR3 is 15 amino acids long. Losses at the gene ends were 3 bases for V and 2 bases for J; bases not matched to a gene: 5. The CDR3 nucleotides are TGTGCCAGTAGTATTACCGGGACAGGGACCTACGAGCAGTACTTC. Translation gives CASSITGTGTYEQYF.

V gene TRBV28 combines with J gene TRBJ2-7; 13 bases match TRBD2. The CDR3 totals 16 residues. Germline V lookup: CDR1 MDHEN, CDR2 SYDVKM. J was trimmed by 2 bases and V by 5 bases; bases with no gene match: 6. The CDR3 here is CASSPMGLAGPYEQYF. The CDR3 coding sequence is TGTGCCAGCAGTCCGATGGGACTAGCGGGACCCTACGAGCAGTACTTC.

The chain joins TRBV6-2 or TRBV6-3 to TRBJ1-2, with D hard to call. Trimming left V 2 bases short and J 8 bases short, with 18 bases between. The CDR3 is made up of 15 amino acids. Per germline, CDR1 MNHEY and CDR2 SVGEGT. The CDR3 nucleotides read TGTGCCAGCAGTTACGGGCGAGGAGCCCCTAAGGGCTACACCTTC. Translation: CASSYGRGAPKGYTF.

The rearrangement links TRBV28 to TRBJ1-1; perhaps TRBD1 as D (5 bases). The CDR3 is 11 amino acids. Germline lookup yields CDR1 MDHEN and CDR2 SYDVKM. V was clipped by 6 bases and J by 10 bases, with 12 bases between them. CDR3 region: CASSLRQRAFF. The CDR3 DNA follows: TGTGCCAGCAGCCTTCGACAGCGAGCTTTCTTT.

The genes are TRBV28 and TRBJ2-7; 10 positions match TRBD2. From germline, CDR1 is MDHEN and CDR2 SYDVKM. V gave up 6 bases and J gave up 7 bases; unmatched junction bases: 6. The length of the CDR3 is 13 residues. CDR3 sequence (DNA): TGTGCCAGCAGCCTCCTAGCGGGAGTAGAGCAGTACTTC. Protein sequence: CASSLLAGVEQYF.

The V and J genes are TRBV4-1 and TRBJ1-5, with unresolved D. V was shortened by 2 bases and J by 4 bases, with 15 bases between the two germline ends. Germline V lookup: CDR1 MGHRA, CDR2 YSYEKL. The CDR3 sequence is 16 residues long. The CDR3 coding sequence is TGCGCCAGCAGCCAAACGTTTGGTGGGCAAAATCAGCCCCAGCATTTT. This translates into CASSQTFGGQNQPQHF.

The rearrangement uses TRBV28 and TRBJ1-5, with 8 bases matching TRBD1. CDR1 and CDR2 (germline): MDHEN, SYDVKM. There are 16 residues in the CDR3. Losses at the gene ends were 6 bases for V and 1 base for J; bases not matched to a gene: 8. The CDR3 bases are TGTGCCAGCAGCCCTCAGGGGGCTGGAAGCAATCAGCCCCAGCATTTT. Encoded protein: CASSPQGAGSNQPQHF.

The V call is TRBV19, the J call TRBJ2-7; TRBD1 agrees at 7 bases. V lost 7 bases, J lost 3 bases, and 27 bases stayed unmatched. Germline loops: CDR1 LNHDA, CDR2 SQIVND (reference sequence). The CDR3 covers 20 residues. Written as DNA, the CDR3 is TGTGCCAGTATGACAGGGTACTACCTACCCGCCATGAATAACCTCTACGAGCAGTACTTC. This encodes CASMTGYYLPAMNNLYEQYF.